These T cell receptor beta chains were read from a single sample in a study of cytomegalovirus exposure and HLA in healthy donors. Data came from immunoSEQ multiplex PCR; TCRdb stores just in-frame clones and leaves some out. The sample includes 140,000 or so clones, around 84% of them seen just once. Sequenced material: PBMCs. These receptors were taken from a boy between 2 and 10 years old in good health and CMV-seronegative. The CDR3 runs from the conserved cysteine through the conserved F or W. Each record gives: clone size, V gene, D gene, J gene, CDR3 protein, CDR3 DNA. The D gene is left open where the match is weak. Not every row has a clone size; where given, it reads once, few, many or a size class.

NA	TRBV15	TRBD1	TRBJ1-1	CATSRDLGTVNTEAFF	TGTGCCACCAGCAGAGATCTGGGGACAGTGAATACTGAAGCTTTCTTT
NA	TRBV11-3	NA	TRBJ2-7	CASSFRGLASPHEQYF	TGTGCCAGCAGCTTTAGAGGATTAGCTTCCCCCCACGAGCAGTACTTC
NA	TRBV2	NA	TRBJ2-1	CASSEYSYNEQFF	TGTGCCAGCAGTGAATACAGCTACAATGAGCAGTTCTTC
NA	TRBV7-2	NA	TRBJ2-7	CASSLRLGEQYF	TGTGCCAGCAGCTTAAGGCTAGGCGAGCAGTACTTC
NA	TRBV5-5	TRBD1	TRBJ2-7	CASSLRDRGLREQYF	TGTGCCAGCAGTCTACGGGACAGGGGGCTCCGGGAGCAGTACTTC
NA	TRBV9	TRBD2	TRBJ2-3	CASSVAHHGTSGTSTDTQYF	TGTGCCAGCAGCGTCGCTCACCACGGGACTAGCGGCACGAGCACAGATACGCAGTATTTT
NA	TRBV19	NA	TRBJ1-2	CASSHKRGRDYGYTF	TGTGCCAGTAGCCACAAAAGGGGGAGGGACTATGGCTACACCTTC
once	TRBV6-1	TRBD1	TRBJ1-6	CATKTGGDNSPLHF	TGTGCCACCAAGACAGGGGGTGATAATTCACCCCTCCACTTT
NA	TRBV10-1	NA	TRBJ2-7	CASSSSLTAPRF	TGCGCCAGCAGTTCCTCCCTAACAGCCCCCCGCTTC
NA	TRBV6-5	NA	TRBJ2-7	CASSYSSSSYEQYF	TGTGCCAGCAGTTACTCTTCCAGCTCCTACGAGCAGTACTTC
few	TRBV4-3	NA	TRBJ1-4	CASSEDEGGMEKLFF	TGCGCCAGCAGCGAAGACGAAGGGGGAATGGAAAAACTGTTTTTT
NA	TRBV28	NA	TRBJ2-1	CASSPPLRRPQYNEQFF	TGTGCCAGCAGTCCTCCGTTACGGAGGCCACAGTACAATGAGCAGTTCTTC
NA	TRBV4-2	NA	TRBJ1-5	CASSQDHGQPQHF	TGTGCCAGCAGCCAAGATCACGGTCAGCCCCAGCATTTT
NA	TRBV25-1	TRBD1	TRBJ2-1	CASSESKTGGRNEQFF	TGTGCCAGCAGTGAATCTAAGACAGGGGGTAGAAATGAGCAGTTCTTC
NA	TRBV5-1	NA	TRBJ1-4	CASSLEAGYEKLFF	TGCGCCAGCAGCTTGGAGGCGGGGTATGAAAAACTGTTTTTT
NA	TRBV5-4	TRBD1	TRBJ1-5	CASSPGQGVNQPQHF	TGTGCCAGCAGCCCGGGACAGGGAGTCAATCAGCCCCAGCATTTT
NA	TRBV27	TRBD1	TRBJ2-2	CASSSGDRHTGELFF	TGTGCCAGCAGTTCCGGGGACAGACACACCGGGGAGCTGTTTTTT
NA	TRBV6-4	TRBD2	TRBJ2-1	CASARGGGLSWDEQFF	TGTGCCAGCGCCCGAGGCGGGGGGCTCTCTTGGGATGAGCAGTTCTTC
NA	TRBV28	NA	TRBJ1-2	CASSGSPGLYGYTF	TGTGCCAGCAGCGGAAGCCCAGGGCTCTATGGCTACACCTTC
few	TRBV29-1	NA	TRBJ2-3	CSVKPTGRDTQYF	TGCAGCGTTAAGCCGACTGGTAGAGATACGCAGTATTTT
NA	TRBV18	TRBD1	TRBJ1-4	CASSPSQGPIVGEKLFF	TGTGCCAGCTCACCATCACAGGGGCCCATCGTAGGGGAAAAACTGTTTTTT
NA	TRBV2	TRBD2	TRBJ2-4	CASSELGGVAKNIQYF	TGTGCCAGCAGTGAATTGGGGGGGGTTGCCAAAAACATTCAGTACTTC
NA	TRBV7-2	TRBD1	TRBJ2-5	CASGTGAQETQYF	TGTGCCAGCGGTACAGGGGCCCAAGAGACCCAGTACTTC
NA	TRBV7-2	TRBD1	TRBJ1-6	CASSLFRDRGNSPLHF	TGTGCCAGCAGCTTATTCCGCGACAGGGGTAATTCACCCCTCCACTTT
NA	TRBV19	NA	TRBJ2-3	CASRSADTQYF	TGTGCCAGCCGTTCGGCAGATACGCAGTATTTT
NA	TRBV6-1	NA	TRBJ1-2	CASSESWSNYGYTF	TGTGCCAGCAGTGAATCTTGGAGTAACTATGGCTACACCTTC
NA	TRBV5-5	NA	TRBJ1-5	CASSPAGDQPQHF	TGTGCCAGCAGCCCGGCCGGGGATCAGCCCCAGCATTTT
NA	TRBV10-2	TRBD1	TRBJ1-5	CASNPSFGTGDIQPQHF	TGCGCCAGCAACCCATCCTTCGGGACAGGGGATATTCAGCCCCAGCATTTT
NA	TRBV13	NA	TRBJ1-1	CASSRTVNTEAFF	TGTGCCAGCAGCCGGACAGTGAACACTGAAGCTTTCTTT
NA	TRBV5-4	NA	TRBJ1-1	CASSLGGRNTEAFF	TGTGCCAGCAGCTTGGGGGGCAGGAACACTGAAGCTTTCTTT
NA	TRBV9	TRBD2	TRBJ2-7	CASSVGLAGDYEQYF	TGTGCCAGCAGCGTAGGCCTAGCGGGAGACTACGAGCAGTACTTC
NA	TRBV9	NA	TRBJ1-1	CASSPSSSRANTEAFF	TGTGCCAGCAGCCCCTCGTCAAGCCGCGCGAACACTGAAGCTTTCTTT
NA	TRBV19	NA	TRBJ1-5	CASNTGWANQPQHF	TGTGCCAGTAATACAGGGTGGGCCAATCAGCCCCAGCATTTT
NA	TRBV18	TRBD1	TRBJ2-2	CASSQGTGRGTGELFF	TGTGCCAGCTCGCAGGGGACAGGGCGAGGCACCGGGGAGCTGTTTTTT
NA	TRBV9	NA	TRBJ1-2	CASKESSDGYTF	TGTGCCAGCAAAGAGTCCTCGGATGGCTACACCTTC
NA	TRBV7-7	TRBD1	TRBJ2-1	CASSDRQGSDEQFF	TGTGCCAGCAGCGACCGACAGGGGAGCGATGAGCAGTTCTTC
NA	TRBV5-1	TRBD1	TRBJ1-6	CASSSGQEYSPLHF	TGCGCCAGCAGCTCGGGACAGGAATATTCACCCCTCCACTTT
NA	TRBV7-2	NA	TRBJ1-1	CASSLALSQNTEAFF	TGTGCCAGCAGCTTAGCTCTTAGCCAAAACACTGAAGCTTTCTTT
NA	TRBV11-2	NA	TRBJ2-5	CASSLALGETQYF	TGTGCCAGCAGCTTAGCACTAGGGGAGACCCAGTACTTC
NA	TRBV7-9	TRBD1	TRBJ1-4	CSSSSGTVGEKLFF	TGTTCCAGCAGCTCAGGGACAGTTGGGGAAAAACTGTTTTTT
NA	TRBV7-9	NA	TRBJ1-1	CASSLGGSAFF	TGTGCCAGCAGCTTAGGAGGCTCGGCTTTCTTT
NA	TRBV11-2	TRBD1	TRBJ2-7	CASSLNRGSYEQYF	TGTGCCAGCAGCTTAAACAGGGGCTCCTACGAGCAGTACTTC
NA	TRBV29-1	TRBD1	TRBJ1-1	CSTVDRGWTEAFF	TGCAGCACCGTAGACAGGGGGTGGACTGAAGCTTTCTTT
NA	TRBV11-2	NA	TRBJ1-1	CASSLDPGQLLLEAFF	TGTGCCAGCAGCTTAGATCCCGGACAGTTGCTACTTGAAGCTTTCTTT
NA	TRBV21-1	NA	TRBJ2-7	CASSNRGTAAYEQYF	TGTGCCAGCAGCAATCGAGGGACAGCGGCCTACGAGCAGTACTTC
NA	TRBV11-2	NA	TRBJ2-1	CASSLAVFNEQFF	TGTGCCAGCAGCTTAGCCGTCTTCAATGAGCAGTTCTTC
NA	TRBV6-5	NA	TRBJ2-5	CASSSVGRRETQYF	TGTGCCAGCAGTTCTGTTGGTAGAAGAGAGACCCAGTACTTC
NA	TRBV5-1	NA	TRBJ1-5	CASTRDGRDNQPQHF	TGCGCCAGCACGCGGGACGGGAGAGACAATCAGCCCCAGCATTTT
NA	TRBV7-9	NA	TRBJ1-1	CASGPGPLNTEAFF	TGTGCCAGCGGCCCTGGGCCATTGAACACTGAAGCTTTCTTT
NA	TRBV10-3	TRBD2	TRBJ2-7	CAISDRLAGDTYEQYF	TGTGCCATCAGTGACCGACTAGCGGGAGATACCTACGAGCAGTACTTC
once	TRBV5-6	TRBD2	TRBJ2-5	CASSLVVGGGGETQYF	TGTGCCAGCAGCTTGGTGGTCGGCGGGGGTGGAGAGACCCAGTACTTC
NA	TRBV7-3	TRBD1	TRBJ1-4	CASSLGTGDEKLFF	TGTGCCAGCAGCTTAGGGACAGGGGACGAAAAACTGTTTTTT
NA	TRBV6-5	NA	TRBJ2-7	CASSYSGDTSYEQYF	TGTGCCAGCAGTTACTCCGGGGACACTTCCTACGAGCAGTACTTC
few	TRBV5-1	TRBD2	TRBJ2-1	CASSPTSGGAYEQFF	TGCGCCAGCAGCCCAACTAGCGGGGGGGCATATGAGCAGTTCTTC
NA	TRBV14	NA	TRBJ1-2	CASSQATRYGYTF	TGTGCCAGCAGCCAAGCCACCCGGTATGGCTACACCTTC
NA	TRBV2	TRBD1	TRBJ2-1	CAIPRAGTGDNEQFF	TGTGCCATCCCGCGGGCGGGGACAGGGGACAATGAGCAGTTCTTC
NA	TRBV18	NA	TRBJ2-5	CASSPRTSRALETQYF	TGTGCCAGCTCACCACGGACCAGCAGGGCCTTGGAGACCCAGTACTTC
NA	TRBV11-3	TRBD2	TRBJ2-3	CASSLDSPVSGNSTDTQYF	TGTGCCAGCAGCTTAGATTCCCCCGTTAGCGGGAATAGCACAGATACGCAGTATTTT
NA	TRBV6-5	TRBD2	TRBJ2-7	CASKRGGGSYEQYF	TGTGCCAGCAAAAGGGGCGGCGGGAGCTACGAGCAGTACTTC
NA	TRBV7-2	NA	TRBJ1-6	CASTAAGNSPLHF	TGTGCCAGCACCGCGGCCGGTAATTCACCCCTCCACTTT